A single T cell receptor (beta chain) is shown here with its context. Its target is not known. This sample is part of a study of T cells in localized non-small cell lung cancer. Study findings and constraints: Heterogeneity remains possible because sequencing was limited to only one tumor region.

The method was immunoSEQ multiplex PCR; TCRdb's version includes in-frame clones alone and lacks a portion of them. The table shows about 1,500 clones, with over 20% occurring only once. Trimming left V 7 bases short and J 2 bases short, with 14 bases between. Germline CDR1 is GTSNPN and CDR2 is SVGIG (reference sequence). This CDR3 region has 13 residues. Here the sequenced sample was lung tumor tissue, taken before any cancer treatment. This chain uses TRBV30 with TRBJ1-1; D remains unclear. The receptor was derived from a woman aged 35 to 70 with stage II lung adenocarcinoma. CDR3 residues: CASRWGYNTEAFF. For the CDR3, the DNA is TGTGCCTCAAGGTGGGGTTATAACACTGAAGCTTTCTTT.